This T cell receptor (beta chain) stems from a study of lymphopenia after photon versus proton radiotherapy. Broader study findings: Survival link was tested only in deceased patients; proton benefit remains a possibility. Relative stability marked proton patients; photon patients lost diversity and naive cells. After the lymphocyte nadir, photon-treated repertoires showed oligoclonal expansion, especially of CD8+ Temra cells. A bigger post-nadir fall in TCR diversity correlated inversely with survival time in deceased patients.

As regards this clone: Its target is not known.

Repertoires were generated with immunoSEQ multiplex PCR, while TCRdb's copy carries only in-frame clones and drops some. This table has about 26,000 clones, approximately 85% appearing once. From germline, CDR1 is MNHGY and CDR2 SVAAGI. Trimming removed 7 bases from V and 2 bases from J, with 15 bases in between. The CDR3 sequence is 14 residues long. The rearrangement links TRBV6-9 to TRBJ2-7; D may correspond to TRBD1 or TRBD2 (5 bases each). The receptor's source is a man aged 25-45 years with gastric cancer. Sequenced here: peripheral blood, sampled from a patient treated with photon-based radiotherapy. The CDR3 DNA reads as TGTGCCAGCATTACGGGACCGGGACCCTACGAGCAGTACTTC. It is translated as CASITGPGPYEQYF.